This T cell receptor beta chain was recovered during a study of T cell responses to AZD1222 COVID-19 vaccine. Across the whole study: Both about-4-week and about-12-week second-dose recipients were combined. General study points: Only a handful of AZD1222 recipients tested seropositive at baseline. In all cases, repertoires were sampled only after the peak T cell response. White British people made up most donors, females outnumbered males, and clonal diversity was possibly underestimated.

The CDR3 is 15 amino acids. V shed 7 bases and J 2 bases; nucleotides not matched to a gene: 8. Germline V CDR1 and CDR2: LNHDA, SQIVND (reference sequence). Method: immunoSEQ multiplex PCR; TCRdb's copy keeps in-frame clones and lacks some. The sample includes about 150,000 clones, 88% of them seen just once. Details on this clone: Its antigen is unidentified.

The chain links TRBV19 to TRBJ2-5, with 9 bases fitting TRBD1. The TCR comes from an adult in good health. The sample consisted of peripheral blood, taken on day 0 of AZD1222 vaccination. The CDR3, as DNA: TGTGCCAGTAATTTGAGACAGGGGGTGCAAGAGACCCAGTACTTC. Protein sequence: CASNLRQGVQETQYF.